This T cell receptor beta chain was found in a study of cytomegalovirus exposure and HLA in healthy donors. The CDR3 sequence is 17 residues long. Trimming took off 5 bases at V and 1 base at J, with 18 bases between the two ends. CDR1 is MDHEN and CDR2 is SYDVKM in the germline V gene. As concerns this clone: Its antigen is undetermined.

Study-wide results and caveats: The authors enumerated over 150 TCR beta chains as linked to cytomegalovirus.

Here immunoSEQ multiplex PCR was the method, and the copy in TCRdb shows in-frame clones only, minus some. This sample has some 160,000 clones, with 88% found just once. This TCR came from a man in his late teens or twenties in good health and CMV-seronegative. The J gene is TRBJ1-5, the V gene TRBV28; TRBD1 is a possible D gene (5 bases). The specimen sequenced was PBMCs. The CDR3 is CASSPVGEGLSNQPQHF. In DNA, the CDR3 is TGTGCCAGCAGTCCAGTAGGGGAGGGTTTGAGCAATCAGCCCCAGCATTTT. Full variable domain (outside the CDR3, taken from reference TRBV28 and TRBJ1-5): DVKVTQSSRYLVKRTGEKVFLECVQDMDHENMFWYRQDPGLGLRLIYFSYDVKMKEKGDIPEGYSVSREKKERFSLILESASTNQTSMYLCASSPVGEGLSNQPQHFGDGTRLSIL.